The 9 T cell receptor beta chains in this list originate from one sample, sequenced in a study of T cell repertoires in cytomegalovirus infection. TCRdb re-called the reads with MiXCR, one entry per CDR3 protein. Of approximately 730,000 distinct CDR3 sequences listed, around 32% are singletons. No cognate antigen is known for these TCRs. Sequences were derived from cultured PBMCs, sampled from culture after CMV antigen stimulation. Receptors originate from a human donor in good health (CMV status not recorded). Some clones in this sample may be carry-over from other donors' samples.

The chain couples TRBV7-9 to TRBJ2-3; perhaps D is TRBD1 or TRBD2 (5 bases each). The germline CDR1 and CDR2 sequences are SEHNR and FQNEAQ (reference sequence). The CDR3 has 14 amino acids. The V end was cut by 5 bases, the J end by 2 bases, with 11 bases between. This CDR3 is CASSAGTYTDTQYF. CDR3 in DNA: TGTGCCAGCAGCGCCGGGACCTACACAGATACGCAGTATTTT.

The V and J genes are TRBV6-2 or TRBV6-3 and TRBJ1-1; TRBD1 matches 7 bases. From germline, CDR1 is MNHEY and CDR2 SVGEGT. This CDR3 has 14 amino acids. V lost 2 bases to trimming and J lost 6 bases; unmatched junction nucleotides: 6. In DNA, the CDR3 is TGTGCCAGCAGTTACGACAGGGTGAAGGCTGAAGCTTTCTTT. Translated, it gives CASSYDRVKAEAFF.

This clonotype was recorded many times. V is TRBV7-2 and J is TRBJ1-2; D is ambiguous. Germline V CDR1 and CDR2: SGHTA, FQGNSA. The CDR3 runs 14 residues. V was cut by 2 bases and J by 8 bases, with 15 bases left in between. Here the CDR3 DNA reads TGTGCCAGCAGCTTAACTCACACCGGAGGAGGCTACACCTTC. It encodes CASSLTHTGGGYTF.

This clonotype has a handful of counts. The rearrangement links TRBV4-3 to TRBJ2-7; perhaps D is TRBD1 or TRBD2 (6 bases each). The CDR3 length is 14 residues. The V and J ends lost 4 bases and 3 bases respectively, with 13 bases between them. Per the germline V gene, CDR1 is LGHNA and CDR2 is YSLEER. The CDR3 loop reads CASSPEGGYYEQYF. The CDR3 DNA follows: TGCGCCAGCAGCCCTGAGGGGGGTTACTACGAGCAGTACTTC.

At least ten counts were recorded for this clonotype. This sequence joins TRBV7-2 and TRBJ1-2, with TRBD1 as a possible D gene (5 bases). The germline V and J ends were trimmed by 4 bases and 6 bases, with 12 bases remaining between them. The V gene's germline CDR1 is SGHTA and CDR2 FQGNSA. The CDR3 loop spans 13 amino acids. The CDR3 region has the DNA TGTGCCAGCAGCTCTCGGGCGGGACATGGCTACACCTTC. Translated: CASSSRAGHGYTF.

The chain has TRBV5-4 and TRBJ2-5; 13 positions agree with TRBD2. CDR1 is SGHNT, CDR2 YYREEE, per germline (reference sequence). This CDR3 comprises 16 residues. Germline trimming cut 2 bases from V and 3 bases from J; bases unmatched to any gene: 4. CDR3 DNA: TGTGCCAGCAGCTTTCCCGGGACTAGCGGGAAAGAGACCCAGTACTTC. Its protein is CASSFPGTSGKETQYF.

The V call is TRBV19, the J call TRBJ2-1; D ambiguous. V lost 7 bases and J lost 4, with 17 bases in between. Germline CDR1 reads LNHDA; CDR2 reads SQIVND (reference sequence). The CDR3 spans 15 residues. DNA for the CDR3: TGTGCCAGTAAACCTGGCCAGAGAATTTACAATGAGCAGTTCTTC. Encoded protein: CASKPGQRIYNEQFF.

J is TRBJ1-5 and V is TRBV6-2 or TRBV6-3; possible D gene TRBD1, 5 bases. The CDR3 covers 17 residues. Germline values: CDR1 MNHEY, CDR2 SVGEGT. V lost 3 bases and J 3 bases, leaving 18 bases between the germline ends. The CDR3 reads CASSYRVGQGPNQPQHF. The CDR3 DNA sequence: TGTGCCAGCAGTTATAGAGTGGGCCAGGGCCCCAATCAGCCCCAGCATTTT.

V and J are TRBV30 and TRBJ2-5, with 7 bases aligning to TRBD2. CDR1 GTSNPN and CDR2 SVGIG come from the germline V gene (reference sequence). V was clipped by 4 bases and J by 7 bases; unmatched bases: 15. The CDR3 is 15 amino acids. CDR3 DNA sequence: TGTGCCTGGATTCCCCGGACTAGGAGGAGAGGGACCCAGTACTTC. Translation: CAWIPRTRRRGTQYF.